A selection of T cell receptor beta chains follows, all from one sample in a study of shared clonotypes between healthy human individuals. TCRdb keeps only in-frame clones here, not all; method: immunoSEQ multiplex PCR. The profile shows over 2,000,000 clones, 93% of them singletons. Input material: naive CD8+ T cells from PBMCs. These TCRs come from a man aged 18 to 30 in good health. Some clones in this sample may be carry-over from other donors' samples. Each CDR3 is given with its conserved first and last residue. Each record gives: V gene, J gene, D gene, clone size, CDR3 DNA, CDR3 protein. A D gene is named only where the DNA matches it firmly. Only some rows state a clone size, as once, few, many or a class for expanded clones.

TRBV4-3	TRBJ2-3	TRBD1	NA	TGCGCCAGCAGCCAAGGTGTCTCCCCGGACAGGGCCACAGATACGCAGTATTTT	CASSQGVSPDRATDTQYF
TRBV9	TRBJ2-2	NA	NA	TGTGCCAGCAGCGTACTTCCGGGGGAGCTGTTTTTT	CASSVLPGELFF
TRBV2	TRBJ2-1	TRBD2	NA	TGTGCCAGCAGTGATCCCGCCGACGGACTAGCGGAGACCCCCTACAATGAGCAGTTCTTC	CASSDPADGLAETPYNEQFF
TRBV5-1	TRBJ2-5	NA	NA	TGCGCCAGCAGCTTGGGAGGAGGTCTAGAGACCCAGTACTTC	CASSLGGGLETQYF
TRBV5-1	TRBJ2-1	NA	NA	TGCGCCAGCAGCTTGGGAGGGACTCCCAATGAGCAGTTCTTC	CASSLGGTPNEQFF
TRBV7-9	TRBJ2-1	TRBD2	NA	TGTGCCAGCGCGGGGGGGCTAGCGGGAGCGGGTAAGAGGAATGAGCAGTTCTTC	CASAGGLAGAGKRNEQFF
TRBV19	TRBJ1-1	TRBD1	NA	TGTGCCACCACAGGGGGCGGGTACACTGAAGCTTTCTTT	CATTGGGYTEAFF
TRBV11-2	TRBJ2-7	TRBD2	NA	TGTGCCAGCAGTCATAGGAGCGGGATCGAGCAGTACTTC	CASSHRSGIEQYF
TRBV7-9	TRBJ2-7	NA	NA	TGTGCCAGCAGCTTTGACCGAATACAGGGTCTGGACTACGAGCAGTACTTC	CASSFDRIQGLDYEQYF
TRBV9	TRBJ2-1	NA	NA	TGTGCCAGCAGCGTAGGTTTCTACAATGAGCAGTTCTTC	CASSVGFYNEQFF
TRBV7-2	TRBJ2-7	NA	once	TGTGCCAGCAGCTTAGAAGCTAGTTTCTACGAGCAGTACTTC	CASSLEASFYEQYF
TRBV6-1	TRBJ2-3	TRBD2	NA	TGTGCCAGCAGTGCGGGACTAGCGGGGGGCACAGATACGCAGTATTTT	CASSAGLAGGTDTQYF
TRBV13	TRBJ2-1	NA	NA	TGTGCCAGCACCTTTGACCGGGGTAATGAGCAGTTCTTC	CASTFDRGNEQFF
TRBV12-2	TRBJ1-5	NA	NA	TGTGCAAGTCGCTTACCGTGGGGGTTATTCGTAGGCAGAGCGGTACAGCCCCAGCATTTT	CASRLPWGLFVGRAVQPQHF
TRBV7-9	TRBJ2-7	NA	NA	TGTGCCAGCAGCTTTCCCACGGAGCGAACCTACGAGCAGTACTTC	CASSFPTERTYEQYF
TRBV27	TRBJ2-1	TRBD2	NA	TGTGCCAGCAGTACCCGGACTAGCGGGCATGAGCAGTTCTTC	CASSTRTSGHEQFF
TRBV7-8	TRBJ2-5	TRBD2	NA	TGTGCCAGCAGCTTAGAGGTTAGCGGGAGTAATTGGGAGACCCAGTACTTC	CASSLEVSGSNWETQYF
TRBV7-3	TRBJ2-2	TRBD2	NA	TGTGCCAGCAGCCCAGGCAAGACTAGCGGGATCGGCACCGGGGAGCTGTTTTTT	CASSPGKTSGIGTGELFF
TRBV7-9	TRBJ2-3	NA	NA	TGTGCCAGCAGCCCGCCAAGAGTTGGTAGCACAGATACGCAGTATTTT	CASSPPRVGSTDTQYF
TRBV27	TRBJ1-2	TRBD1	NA	TGTGCCAGCAGAGGGACAGGGGCCTACCTCTATGGCTACACCTTC	CASRGTGAYLYGYTF
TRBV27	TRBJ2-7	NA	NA	TGTGCCAGCAGTCCATCACCCGGCTACGAGCAGTACTTC	CASSPSPGYEQYF
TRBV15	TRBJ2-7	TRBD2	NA	TGTGCCACCAGCAGAGGGGCTAGCGGGAGTAGCTCCTACGAGCAGTACTTC	CATSRGASGSSSYEQYF
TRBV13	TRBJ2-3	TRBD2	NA	TGTGCCAGCAGCTCCAGGACTAGCGGGAGCACAGATACGCAGTATTTT	CASSSRTSGSTDTQYF
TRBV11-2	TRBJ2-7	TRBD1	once	TGTGCCAGCAGCTTCGGGACAGTTGGAGAGCAGTACTTC	CASSFGTVGEQYF
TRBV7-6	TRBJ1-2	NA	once	TGTGCCAGCAGCCCCGCCAGGGCCCTTTCAGGCTACACCTTC	CASSPARALSGYTF
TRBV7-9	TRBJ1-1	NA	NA	TGTGCCAGCAGCTTCGGGGAAGGTGAAGCTTTCTTT	CASSFGEGEAFF
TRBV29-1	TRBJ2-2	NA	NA	TGCAGCGTTGAAGTGGAGAGCTTCCCCACCGGGGAGCTGTTTTTT	CSVEVESFPTGELFF
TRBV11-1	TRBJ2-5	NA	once	TGTGCCAGCAGCCACGCCCAAAAGCGGGAGACCCAGTACTTC	CASSHAQKRETQYF